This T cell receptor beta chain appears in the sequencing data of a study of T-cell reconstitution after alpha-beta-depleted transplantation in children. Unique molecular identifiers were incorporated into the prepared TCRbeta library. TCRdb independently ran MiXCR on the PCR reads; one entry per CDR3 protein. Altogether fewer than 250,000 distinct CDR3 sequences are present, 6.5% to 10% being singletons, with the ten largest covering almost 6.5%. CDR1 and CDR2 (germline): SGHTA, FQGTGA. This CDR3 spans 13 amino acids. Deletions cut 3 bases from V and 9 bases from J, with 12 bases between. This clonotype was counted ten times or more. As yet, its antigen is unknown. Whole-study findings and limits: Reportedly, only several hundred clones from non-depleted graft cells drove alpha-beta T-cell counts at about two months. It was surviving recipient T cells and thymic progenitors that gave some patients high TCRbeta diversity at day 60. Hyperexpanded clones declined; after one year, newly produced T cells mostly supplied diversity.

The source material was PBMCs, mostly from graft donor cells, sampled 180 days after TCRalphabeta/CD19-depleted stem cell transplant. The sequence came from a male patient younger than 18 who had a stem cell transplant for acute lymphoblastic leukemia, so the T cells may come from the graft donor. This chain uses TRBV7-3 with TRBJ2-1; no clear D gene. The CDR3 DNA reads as TGTGCCAGCAGCTTGGGCAGGTGGGGTGAGCAGTTCTTC. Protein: CASSLGRWGEQFF.